The 8 T cell receptor beta chains in this list originate from one sample, sequenced in a study of blood T cell repertoires in COVID-19. Using immunoSEQ multiplex PCR, the repertoire was profiled, and TCRdb retains in-frame clones only, with some absent. The table lists approximately 240,000 clones, approximately 83% of them singletons. Sequencing input: peripheral blood. The receptors come from a woman aged 30 to 39 who had recovered from COVID-19.

The rearrangement uses TRBV20-1 and TRBJ2-2; no clear D. The CDR3 consists of 11 residues. Between the trimmed V and J ends, which lost 2 bases and 8 bases, there was a span of 6 bases. The germline V gene has CDR1 DFQATT and CDR2 SNEGSKA (reference sequence). The CDR3: CSARIKGELFF. The DNA for the CDR3 is TGCAGTGCTAGAATCAAAGGGGAGCTGTTTTTT.

This clone has only one observation. The sample holds other DNA sequences that translate to the same CDR3. The rearrangement links TRBV5-1 to TRBJ2-7; possible D gene TRBD1, 6 bases. Deletions cut 0 bases from V and 7 bases from J, with 11 bases between. The CDR3 has 13 amino acids. CDR1 SGHRS and CDR2 YFSETQ come from the germline V gene. The CDR3 DNA is TGCGCCAGCAGCTTGGGCAGGGGCCGGGAGCAGTACTTC. Residues: CASSLGRGREQYF.

This chain uses TRBV7-9 with TRBJ2-5; maybe TRBD2 (7 bases). Germline V gene lookup returns CDR1 SEHNR and CDR2 FQNEAQ (reference sequence). The CDR3 is 14 amino acids. V dropped 5 bases and J dropped 6 bases, with 16 bases sitting between them. In DNA, the CDR3 is TGTGCCAGCAGCCAAGGGGGGGGTTACCAGACCCAGTACTTC. Amino acid sequence: CASSQGGGYQTQYF.

The rearrangement uses TRBV28 and TRBJ1-5; D not resolved. Germline V gives CDR1 MDHEN, CDR2 SYDVKM. V was cut by 10 bases and J by 5 bases, with 12 bases left in between. The CDR3 length is 12 residues. In DNA, the CDR3 is TGTGCCACCGAGAGGGATCATCAGCCCCAGCATTTT. Protein: CATERDHQPQHF.

This chain links TRBV6-5 with TRBJ2-1; D ambiguous. This CDR3 region has 11 residues. Germline values: CDR1 MNHEY, CDR2 SVGAGI. With 5 bases removed from V and 6 bases from J, the gap between germline ends came to 5 bases. CDR3 bases: TGTGCCAGCAGTCAGGCCAATGAGCAGTTCTTC. This encodes CASSQANEQFF.

The chain couples TRBV7-3 to TRBJ2-3; D is unclear. Trimming pared 5 bases from V and 2 bases from J, leaving 8 bases between. The CDR3 spans 13 residues. Germline-derived CDR1 and CDR2 are SGHTA and FQGTGA. The CDR3 loop reads CASSRENTDTQYF. The CDR3 region has the DNA TGTGCCAGCAGCCGCGAGAACACAGATACGCAGTATTTT.

The chain couples TRBV2 to TRBJ2-5; D call uncertain. The CDR3 runs to 14 residues. The ends were cut back, 0 bases at V and 6 bases at J, with 11 bases in the middle. The germline gives CDR1 SNHLY, CDR2 FYNNEI. The CDR3 nucleotides are TGTGCCAGCAGTGAAGCCACTACCGGCCAGACCCAGTACTTC. As protein: CASSEATTGQTQYF.

This chain uses TRBV30 with TRBJ1-6; 7 bases map to TRBD1. Unmatched junction bases numbered 10, after V lost 5 bases and J lost 12 bases. This CDR3 is built from 13 residues. The germline V gene encodes CDR1 GTSNPN and CDR2 SVGIG (reference sequence). CDR3 in DNA: TGTGCCTGGTGTCACAGGGGCTATAAACCCCTCCACTTT. This translates into CAWCHRGYKPLHF. Using reference TRBV30 and TRBJ1-6 for the parts outside the CDR3, the full variable domain is SQTIHQWPATLVQPVGSPLSLECTVEGTSNPNLYWYRQAAGRGLQLLFYSVGIGQISSEVPQNLSASRPQDRQFILSSKKLLLSDSGFYLCAWCHRGYKPLHFGNGTRLTVT.